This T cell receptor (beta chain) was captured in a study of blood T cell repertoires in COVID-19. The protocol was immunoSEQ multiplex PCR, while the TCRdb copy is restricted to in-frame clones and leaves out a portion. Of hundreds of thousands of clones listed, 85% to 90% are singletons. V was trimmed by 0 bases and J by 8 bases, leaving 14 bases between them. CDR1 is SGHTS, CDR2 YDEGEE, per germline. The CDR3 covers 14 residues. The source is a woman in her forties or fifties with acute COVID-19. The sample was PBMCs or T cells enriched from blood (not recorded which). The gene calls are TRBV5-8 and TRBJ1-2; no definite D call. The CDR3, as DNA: TGTGCCAGCAGCTTGGCTCTCGGCCCGGGAGGCTACACCTTC. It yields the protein CASSLALGPGGYTF.